Below, one TCR beta chain is given with its context. Only in-frame clones appear in the TCRdb table, and some are missing; sequencing was by immunoSEQ multiplex PCR. The table has around 110,000 clones, about 94% seen once; the top ten hold roughly 2.6%. The sample is drawn from a study of control samples from healthy donors and cancer patients. The germline CDR1 and CDR2 sequences are SGHTA and FQGNSA. V shed 0 bases and J shed 2 bases, with 11 bases lying between them. The CDR3 runs to 16 residues. The sequence was collected from a young man in good health. The chain has TRBV7-2 and TRBJ1-5; no definite D call. Sequencing was carried out using blood. CDR3 region: CASSLAVAGGNQPQHF. In DNA, the CDR3 is TGTGCCAGCAGCTTAGCGGTAGCCGGGGGCAATCAGCCCCAGCATTTT.